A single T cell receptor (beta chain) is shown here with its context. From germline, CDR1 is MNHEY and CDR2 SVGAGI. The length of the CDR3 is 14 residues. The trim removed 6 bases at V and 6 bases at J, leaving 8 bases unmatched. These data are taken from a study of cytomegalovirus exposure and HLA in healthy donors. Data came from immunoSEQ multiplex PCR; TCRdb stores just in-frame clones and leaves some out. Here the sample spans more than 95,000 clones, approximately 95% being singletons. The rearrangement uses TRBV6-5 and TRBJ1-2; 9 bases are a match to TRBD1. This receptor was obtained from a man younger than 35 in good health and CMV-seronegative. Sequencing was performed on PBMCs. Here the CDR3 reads CASRPGQGMNGYTF. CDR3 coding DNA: TGTGCCAGCAGACCCGGACAGGGGATGAATGGCTACACCTTC.